This T cell receptor (beta chain) was profiled in a study of blood T cell repertoires in COVID-19. About the study: From T cells, B-cell-depleted T cells, or PBMCs came the material, which was cDNA or gDNA.

The germline V gene encodes CDR1 GTSNPN and CDR2 SVGIG (reference sequence). Trimming took 2 bases from V and 10 from J, leaving 23 bases between them. CDR3 length: 15 amino acids. Measured with immunoSEQ multiplex PCR; TCRdb has only the in-frame clones, and not every one. The table records a few hundred thousand clones, around 89% of them present only once. Sequencing was carried out using peripheral blood. The genes are TRBV30 and TRBJ1-1; D is possibly TRBD1 (5 bases). The TCR sequence derives from a woman in her forties or fifties with COVID-19, enrolled during active disease. The CDR3 reads CAWSYSHSGRQGAFF. The DNA for the CDR3 is TGTGCCTGGAGTTACTCTCACTCAGGGCGCCAGGGAGCTTTCTTT.